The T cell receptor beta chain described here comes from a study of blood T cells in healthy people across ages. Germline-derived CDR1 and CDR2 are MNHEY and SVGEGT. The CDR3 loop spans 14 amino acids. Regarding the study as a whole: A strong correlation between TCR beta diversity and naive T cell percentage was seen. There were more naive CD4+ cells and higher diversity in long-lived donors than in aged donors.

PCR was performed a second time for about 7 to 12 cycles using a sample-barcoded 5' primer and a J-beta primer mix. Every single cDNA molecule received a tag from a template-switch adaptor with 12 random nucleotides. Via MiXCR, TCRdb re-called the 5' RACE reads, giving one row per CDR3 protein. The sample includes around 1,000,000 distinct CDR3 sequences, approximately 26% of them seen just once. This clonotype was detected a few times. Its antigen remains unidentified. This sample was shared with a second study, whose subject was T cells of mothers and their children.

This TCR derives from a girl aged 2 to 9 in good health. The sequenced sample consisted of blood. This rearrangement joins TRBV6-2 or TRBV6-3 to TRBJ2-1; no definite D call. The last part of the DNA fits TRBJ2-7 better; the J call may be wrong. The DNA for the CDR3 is TGTGCCAGCAGTTCCAGGCTGACACCCTACGAGCAGTACTTC. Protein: CASSSRLTPYEQYF.